This T cell receptor (beta chain) was found in a study of blood T cell repertoires in COVID-19. Study as a whole: Donors in Cohort 3 who had recovered were those with two negative PCRs, healthcare professional clearance, or resolution of their symptoms. PBMCs, B-cell-depleted T cells, or T cells provided the cDNA or gDNA that made up the material.

Original data processing: Amplifying reference gene primers gave estimates of nucleated cell counts. Data came from immunoSEQ multiplex PCR; TCRdb stores just in-frame clones and leaves some out. That table supplies the V and J calls and clone size; D and trimming were determined from the DNA. The table lists some 300,000 clones, around 90% of them singletons. Participants' own reports of clinical history determined their cohort assignment. Germline V gene sequence: CDR1 MNHEY, CDR2 SVGEGT. The ends lost 5 bases at V and 4 bases at J; junction bases unmatched: 3. This CDR3 contains 13 residues. The material sequenced was PBMCs or T cells enriched from blood (not recorded which). The chain employs TRBV6-2 or TRBV6-3 and TRBJ2-3; 7 nucleotides match TRBD1. The clonotype was recovered from an older woman in a cohort exposed to, infected with or recovered from COVID-19 (not recorded which). Here the CDR3 DNA reads TGTGCCAGCAGTCGACAGGGATCAGATACGCAGTATTTT. Its translation: CASSRQGSDTQYF.